Listed here are 18 T cell receptor beta chains from one sample, sequenced in a study of immune heterogeneity within non-small cell lung tumors. CDR3 of TCR beta was amplified by multiplex PCR that used 32 V and 13 J primers. Using its own MiXCR run on the multiplex PCR reads, TCRdb lists one record per CDR3 protein. The repertoire includes under 14,000 distinct CDR3 sequences, under 25% of them detected once, and under 4.5% sits in the top ten. Template input was genomic DNA from bulk tumor (about 600 ng per sample). Several biopsies were spaced far apart within each primary tumor and obtained as surgery took place. With untreated, newly diagnosed non-small cell lung cancer, the patients went on to undergo curative surgery. The sample was lung tumor tissue. The receptors were gathered from a man in his sixties with non-small cell lung cancer.

This clonotype has at least ten counts. The genes are TRBV3-1 and TRBJ2-2; D might be TRBD2 (5 bases). The CDR3 spans 15 residues. Per germline, CDR1 LGHDT and CDR2 YNNKEL (reference sequence). Trimming cost V 4 bases and J 6 bases, with 15 bases left between them. CDR3 nucleotide sequence: TGTGCCAGCAGCCTTAGGACTTCTTTGTCCGGGGAGCTGTTTTTT. Amino acid sequence: CASSLRTSLSGELFF.

This clonotype appeared a few times. The V gene is TRBV7-7, the J gene TRBJ2-3; D is unclear. Germline V CDR1 and CDR2: SSHAT, FNYEAQ (reference sequence). The CDR3 contains 13 residues. The germline V and J ends were trimmed by 5 bases and 4 bases, with 10 bases remaining between them. The DNA of the CDR3 is TGTGCCAGCAGCCGAACCTACGCAGATACGCAGTATTTT. Its translation is CASSRTYADTQYF. Supplemented by reference TRBV7-7 and TRBJ2-3, the full variable domain reads GAGVSQSPRYKVTKRGQDVTLRCDPISSHATLYWYQQALGQGPEFLTYFNYEAQPDKSGLPSDRFSAERPEGSISTLTIQRTEQRDSAMYRCASSRTYADTQYFGPGTRLTVL.

With respect to this clonotype: One base away lies a much larger clone, so this may be a sequencing read error. This chain links TRBV20-1 with TRBJ2-7; TRBD2 matches 7 bases. This CDR3 spans 16 amino acids. Germline V gene sequence: CDR1 DFQATT, CDR2 SNEGSKA (reference sequence). The V segment lost 1 base and the J segment 9 bases; nucleotides outside the gene matches: 18. CDR3 sequence: CSARGGGVAGPGGQYF. CDR3 coding DNA: TGCAGTGCTAGAGGGGGGGGAGTAGCGGGCCCAGGCGGGCAGTACTTC.

By share, this clonotype ranks as medium-sized. The chain carries TRBV19 and TRBJ1-1, with D maybe TRBD1 (5 bases). V dropped 5 bases and J dropped 0 bases, with 16 bases sitting between them. This CDR3 is built from 16 residues. CDR1 and CDR2 (germline): LNHDA, SQIVND (reference sequence). For the CDR3, the DNA is TGTGCCAGTAGTCCTAGAAAGACAGACATGAACACTGAAGCTTTCTTT. Amino acids: CASSPRKTDMNTEAFF.

Concerning this clonotype: A much larger clone sits a single nucleotide away, making a read error possible. This chain connects TRBV30 to TRBJ1-6; 9 bases line up with TRBD1. The CDR3 loop spans 14 amino acids. Germline CDR1 and CDR2: GTSNPN and SVGIG (reference sequence). CDR3 loop: CAWSRDREDSTLHF. CDR3 DNA: TGTGCCTGGAGCCGGGACAGGGAAGATTCAACCCTCCACTTT.

Turning to this clonotype: Given a much more abundant clone one base away, this may be a read error. This chain connects TRBV27 to TRBJ1-6; D gene uncertain. Germline V gene data show CDR1 as MNHEY and CDR2 as SMNVEV (reference sequence). V gave up 3 bases and J gave up 7 bases, with 16 bases separating them. This CDR3 spans 16 amino acids. The CDR3 spells CASSFRRRVRNSPLHF. The CDR3, as DNA: TGTGCCAGCAGTTTTCGGAGAAGGGTGAGGAATTCACCCCTCCACTTT.

The chain carries TRBV6-1 and TRBJ2-3; no definite D call. Trimming shortened V by 2 bases and J by 0 bases, and 18 bases separated the two germline ends. The length of the CDR3 is 18 residues. The V gene's germline CDR1 is MNHNS and CDR2 SASEGT. The CDR3 region has the DNA TGTGCCAGCAGTGAAAAAAAAGGGAATCTGCTTAGCACAGATACGCAGTATTTT. This gives the protein CASSEKKGNLLSTDTQYF.

This clonotype is large by share. The chain employs TRBV12-5 and TRBJ1-5, with 8 bases matching TRBD1. Germline-derived CDR1 and CDR2 are LGHNT and FRNRAP. J lost 2 bases, V lost 6 bases, and 12 bases had no gene match. The CDR3 consists of 17 residues. CDR3 DNA: TGTGCTAGTGGCCCCCCGGGACAGGTCAAGGGCAATCAGCCCCAGCATTTT. This codes for CASGPPGQVKGNQPQHF.

This chain links TRBV7-8 with TRBJ2-1; TRBD1 is a possible D gene (5 bases). Trimming removed 3 bases from V and 7 bases from J, with 10 bases in between. This CDR3 has 13 amino acids. The germline CDR1 and CDR2 sequences are SGHVS and FQNEAQ. The chain's CDR3 is CASSLNRGNEQFF. CDR3 DNA sequence: TGTGCCAGCAGCTTGAATAGGGGTAATGAGCAGTTCTTC.

This clonotype turned up a few times. The junction and the germline gene differ at one end; a read error may be behind it. This chain connects TRBV30 to TRBJ2-7; 8 nucleotides line up with TRBD2. The CDR3 is 14 amino acids. CDR1 is GTSNPN, CDR2 SVGIG, per germline (reference sequence). CDR3 region: CAWSPSGGAYEKYF. CDR3 bases: TGTGCCTGGAGTCCCAGCGGGGGAGCCTACGAGAAGTACTTC.

V and J are TRBV7-6 and TRBJ2-5; the match to TRBD1 covers 10 bases. This CDR3 spans 16 amino acids. From germline, CDR1 is SGHVS and CDR2 FNYEAQ. V was clipped by 4 bases and J by 5 bases; unmatched bases: 10. Here the CDR3 reads CASSSLGQGVGETQYF. As DNA, the CDR3 is TGTGCCAGCAGCTCCCTCGGACAGGGGGTTGGTGAGACCCAGTACTTC.

The J gene is TRBJ2-7, the V gene TRBV20-1, with 11 nucleotides matching TRBD2. CDR1 DFQATT and CDR2 SNEGSKA come from the germline V gene (reference sequence). There are 17 residues in the CDR3. The V segment lost 4 bases and the J segment 0 bases; nucleotides outside the gene matches: 11. Written as DNA, the CDR3 is TGCAGTGCTACCCCAGTGGGTAGCGGGAGGGCCTCCTACGAGCAGTACTTC. This codes for CSATPVGSGRASYEQYF.

This clonotype was seen a single time. Sequence at one end of the junction differs from germline and may be a read error. This rearrangement joins TRBV6-1 to TRBJ2-2; maybe TRBD2 (5 bases). The CDR3 loop spans 16 amino acids. CDR1 is MNHNS, CDR2 SASEGT, per germline. The CDR3 nucleotides are TGTGCCAGCAGTGGCCTTGGTAGCAGTAACACCGGGGAGCCGTTTTTT. Translating it yields CASSGLGSSNTGEPFF.

This clonotype has more than one count but fewer than ten. The chain combines TRBV9 with TRBJ2-7, with D perhaps being TRBD1 or TRBD2 (10 bases each). This CDR3 is built from 16 residues. The V end lost 4 bases, the J end lost 4 bases, and 21 bases lay between the germline ends. Germline CDR1 and CDR2: SGDLS and YYNGEE. This CDR3 reads CASSPGQGTSAYEQYF. As DNA, the CDR3 is TGTGCCAGCAGCCCGGGACAGGGGACTAGCGCGTACGAGCAGTACTTC.

About this clonotype: The junction differs from germline at one of its ends, possibly a read error. The CDR3 sequence is CDSSLFGSGETQYF. CDR3 in DNA: TGTGACAGCAGCTTGTTTGGCAGTGGGGAGACCCAGTACTTC. The J gene is TRBJ2-5, the V gene TRBV5-5, with no clear D. This CDR3 is 14 amino acids long. The germline V gene has CDR1 SGHKS and CDR2 YYEKEE (reference sequence).

This clonotype is medium-sized in the sample. The chain combines TRBV5-5 with TRBJ1-1; tentatively, D is TRBD1 (5 bases). The CDR3 is made up of 17 amino acids. Germline V CDR1 and CDR2: SGHKS, YYEKEE (reference sequence). Trimming pared 0 bases from V and 0 bases from J, leaving 15 bases between. The CDR3 bases are TGTGCCAGCAGCTTGGAGTTCCAGGGACTCATGAACACTGAAGCTTTCTTT. This sequence encodes CASSLEFQGLMNTEAFF.

This clonotype is labeled as medium-sized. The J gene is TRBJ1-1, the V gene TRBV2; no clear D gene. The V gene's germline CDR1 is SNHLY and CDR2 FYNNEI. Trimming took off 0 bases at V and 7 bases at J, with 9 bases between the two ends. The CDR3 is 13 amino acids. DNA for the CDR3: TGTGCCAGCAGTGAAGCGACGGGTGGTGAAGCTTTCTTT. It encodes CASSEATGGEAFF. Drawing the rest from reference TRBV2 and TRBJ1-1, the complete variable domain is EPEVTQTPSHQVTQMGQEVILRCVPISNHLYFYWYRQILGQKVEFLVSFYNNEISEKSEIFDDQFSVERPDGSNFTLKIRSTKLEDSAMYFCASSEATGGEAFFGQGTRLTVV.

The V call is TRBV20-1, the J call TRBJ2-7; the D gene could be TRBD1 or TRBD2 (6 bases each). Germline CDR1 and CDR2: DFQATT and SNEGSKA (reference sequence). V was shortened by 0 bases and J by 2 bases, with 11 bases between the two germline ends. This CDR3 is built from 14 residues. The CDR3 reads CSARDGGVAYEQYF. The CDR3 coding sequence is TGCAGTGCTAGAGACGGGGGCGTGGCCTACGAGCAGTACTTC.